This is a list of T cell receptor beta chains from one sample in a study of cytomegalovirus exposure and HLA in healthy donors. Here immunoSEQ multiplex PCR was the method, and the copy in TCRdb shows in-frame clones only, minus some. Of about 160,000 clones in the sample, roughly 79% were seen once. The sequencing input was PBMCs. The source of these receptors is a woman aged 40 to 49 in good health and CMV-seronegative. Both conserved end residues are trimmed from each CDR3. Fields, in order: V gene, clone size, CDR3 protein. The listing skips clone size in some rows; elsewhere it reads once, few, many or a size class.

TRBV30 NA AWSGEGTVNSPLH
TRBV5-1 NA ASSLGQGIQETQY
TRBV5-1 NA ASSLDFSVQGGHEQY
TRBV9 NA ASSDLGANTGELF
TRBV6-6 NA ASTGGALNTEAF
TRBV5-6 NA ASSPDRANYGYT
TRBV11-2 NA ASSPRTGRGYT
TRBV2 NA ASSSQGAPRLDGYT
TRBV9 NA ASSVTESGNIQY
TRBV5-1 NA ASSLMGGDNQPQH
TRBV28 NA ASSLAADGTGELF
TRBV6-1 once ASRQGAENTIY
TRBV5-1 NA ASSLGNTGGSAEAF
TRBV6-6 once ASSYERLTGELF
TRBV6-6 NA ASSTGVDEQY
TRBV9 once ASSAGGQGADTQY
TRBV5-1 NA ASSLTSGPTDTQY
TRBV30 NA AWKQVLGGNTIY
TRBV18 NA ASSLQDSYDEQY
TRBV5-1 NA ASTRSLNTEAF
TRBV20-1 NA SAEQGQEAF
TRBV14 NA ASSQVQAETQY
TRBV28 NA ASSFSSGAVSDTQY
TRBV2 NA ASSSAGTQIEAF
TRBV18 NA ASSPLGLAGVRQETQY
TRBV19 NA ASSMGLFNTGELF
TRBV7-2 NA ASSLTSGGSTDTQY
TRBV7-8 once ASSFTENTEAF